This T cell receptor (beta chain) is drawn from a study of CD8+CD57+ T cells in acquired aplastic anemia. Study results and limitations: Approximately 30 was the count of CD8+ CDR3 sequences that patients shared with controls. Patients and controls had CD8+ Simpson's diversity values that were not significantly distinct.

In germline, CDR1 is SGHTA, CDR2 FQGTGA. The CDR3 sequence is 15 residues long. Trimming pared 5 bases from V and 5 bases from J, leaving 16 bases between. Patients picked for sequencing had shown CD8+CD57+ cell expansion detected by flow cytometry. Patient blood was sampled before any therapy had been received. This clonotype was recorded many times. Its antigen remains unknown. Template material for TCR beta VDJ and CDR3 profiling consisted of genomic DNA. A single record per CDR3 protein comes from TCRdb applying MiXCR to the reads. The data show under 500,000 distinct CDR3 sequences, with about a third seen just once and 0.82% held by the top ten.

The sequencing sample was made of sorted CD4+, CD8+, or CD8+CD57+ T cells (not recorded which) from PBMCs. The source of this sequence is a human donor with aplastic anemia. The V gene is TRBV7-3, the J gene TRBJ1-5; D call uncertain. The CDR3 protein is CASSPPRHVDQPQHF. The CDR3, as DNA: TGTGCCAGCAGCCCGCCCCGGCACGTTGATCAGCCCCAGCATTTT. The full variable domain, rest sourced from reference TRBV7-3 and TRBJ1-5, is GAGVSQTPSNKVTEKGKYVELRCDPISGHTALYWYRQSLGQGPEFLIYFQGTGAADDSGLPNDRFFAVRPEGSVSTLKIQRTERGDSAVYLCASSPPRHVDQPQHFGDGTRLSIL.